The 31 T cell receptor beta chains in this list originate from one sample, sequenced in a study of identifying expanded T cells in peripheral blood. Profiled with immunoSEQ multiplex PCR; TCRdb holds only in-frame clones, not every one. Counted here are about 82,000 clones, around 90% occurring once; the ten biggest clones make up roughly 7%. What was sequenced was blood. Receptors originate from a person between 18 and 70 years old in good health.

V is TRBV19 and J is TRBJ1-1; 9 bases map to TRBD1. The V gene's germline CDR1 is LNHDA and CDR2 SQIVND (reference sequence). This CDR3 comprises 16 residues. Trimming removed 8 bases from V and 1 base from J; junction bases left unmatched: 11. The CDR3 loop is CASRGTGRPRNTEAFF. CDR3 in DNA: TGTGCCAGTCGAGGGACAGGGAGACCAAGGAACACTGAAGCTTTCTTT.

The chain carries TRBV6-6 and TRBJ2-1; TRBD1 or TRBD2 may be the D gene (5 bases each). Germline assignment: CDR1 MNHNY and CDR2 SVGAGI (reference sequence). The V end was cut by 3 bases, the J end by 7 bases, with 13 bases between. The CDR3 loop spans 14 amino acids. The CDR3 sequence: CASSYRQEGNEQFF. Written as DNA, the CDR3 is TGTGCCAGCAGTTATAGGCAAGAGGGGAATGAGCAGTTCTTC.

This clone was observed a handful of times. The V and J genes are TRBV27 and TRBJ1-5; the D is unclear. The CDR3 is 13 amino acids. V was pared by 6 bases and J by 11 bases, with 17 bases between. The germline gives CDR1 MNHEY, CDR2 SMNVEV (reference sequence). The CDR3 protein is CASRELGGVAQHF. The CDR3 nucleotides read TGTGCCAGCAGGGAGTTGGGCGGGGTGGCCCAGCATTTT.

J is TRBJ2-1 and V is TRBV5-1, with a possible D match to TRBD2 (5 bases). Looked up from germline, CDR1 is SGHRS and CDR2 is YFSETQ. The ends were cut back, 4 bases at V and 0 bases at J, with 29 bases in the middle. The CDR3 has 21 residues. The CDR3 DNA sequence: TGCGCCAGCAGCCCCCGACCCAACTCGCTAGCTGGCCTTAGCTCCTACAATGAGCAGTTCTTC. This encodes CASSPRPNSLAGLSSYNEQFF.

J is TRBJ1-3 and V is TRBV29-1; D gene uncertain. Deletions cut 1 base from V and 3 bases from J, with 4 bases between. Looked up from germline, CDR1 is SQVTM and CDR2 is ANQGSEA. CDR3 length equals 12 residues. CDR3 sequence reads: CSVEGFGNTIYF. For the CDR3, the DNA is TGCAGCGTTGAAGGGTTTGGAAACACCATATATTTT.

The V and J genes are TRBV11-3 and TRBJ1-3; the D gene is possibly TRBD1 (5 bases). Deletions cut 9 bases from V and 4 bases from J, with 16 bases between. CDR3 size: 14 residues. Germline V lookup: CDR1 SGHNT, CDR2 YENEEA. The CDR3 sequence is CASRDRTYGNTIYF. As DNA, the CDR3 is TGTGCCAGTAGAGACAGAACGTACGGAAACACCATATATTTT.

The chain is built from TRBV5-4 and TRBJ2-7; possible D gene TRBD2, 5 bases. This CDR3 spans 14 amino acids. V shed 0 bases and J shed 5 bases, with 12 bases lying between them. Germline assignment: CDR1 SGHNT and CDR2 YYREEE (reference sequence). The CDR3 DNA sequence: TGTGCCAGCAGCTTGGCCGTGAGGAGGCACGAGCAGTACTTC. It is translated as CASSLAVRRHEQYF. Variable domain in full (rest from reference TRBV5-4 and TRBJ2-7): ETGVTQSPTHLIKTRGQQVTLRCSSQSGHNTVSWYQQALGQGPQFIFQYYREEENGRGNFPPRFSGLQFPNYSSELNVNALELDDSALYLCASSLAVRRHEQYFGPGTRLTVT.

J is TRBJ1-2 and V is TRBV4-1; D is uncertain. This CDR3 comprises 12 residues. V lost 0 bases and J lost 4, with 3 bases in between. The germline V gene has CDR1 MGHRA and CDR2 YSYEKL. CDR3 sequence reads: CASSQDGYGYTF. The DNA of the CDR3 is TGCGCCAGCAGCCAAGACGGCTATGGCTACACCTTC.

The rearrangement links TRBV7-9 to TRBJ1-2; D ambiguous. Germline V lookup: CDR1 SEHNR, CDR2 FQNEAQ (reference sequence). This CDR3 region has 15 residues. V gave up 0 bases and J gave up 5 bases, with 13 bases separating them. The CDR3 protein is CASSLAAKVGYGYTF. The CDR3 DNA is TGTGCCAGCAGCTTAGCGGCGAAGGTTGGGTATGGCTACACCTTC. Looking up the rest from reference TRBV7-9 and TRBJ1-2 gives the full variable domain: DTGVSQNPRHKITKRGQNVTFRCDPISEHNRLYWYRQTLGQGPEFLTYFQNEAQLEKSRLLSDRFSAERPKGSFSTLEIQRTEQGDSAMYLCASSLAAKVGYGYTFGSGTRLTVV.

The chain joins TRBV7-8 to TRBJ1-1, with unresolved D. Germline CDR1 and CDR2: SGHVS and FQNEAQ. The CDR3 loop spans 15 amino acids. With 5 bases removed from V and 1 base from J, the gap between germline ends came to 14 bases. The chain's CDR3 is CASSLSLPANTEAFF. CDR3 DNA: TGTGCCAGCAGCCTAAGCCTTCCTGCGAACACTGAAGCTTTCTTT. Full variable domain (missing parts from reference TRBV7-8 and TRBJ1-1): GAGVSQSPRYKVAKRGQDVALRCDPISGHVSLFWYQQALGQGPEFLTYFQNEAQLDKSGLPSDRFFAERPEGSVSTLKIQRTQQEDSAVYLCASSLSLPANTEAFFGQGTRLTVV.

This clone was recorded only once. This chain connects TRBV27 to TRBJ2-1, with D possibly TRBD2 on 6 matching bases. The CDR3 has 17 residues. Germline CDR1 MNHEY, CDR2 SMNVEV (reference sequence). The germline V and J ends were trimmed by 3 bases and 10 bases, with 25 bases remaining between them. CDR3 sequence reads: CASSFDFGSGQLGEQFF. The DNA for the CDR3 is TGTGCCAGCAGTTTCGACTTCGGTAGCGGTCAATTGGGGGAGCAGTTCTTC.

This clone has only one observation. The rearrangement links TRBV19 to TRBJ2-1; TRBD1 matches 8 bases. J gave up 12 bases and V 4 bases, and 14 bases lay outside the gene matches. This CDR3 is 15 amino acids long. Germline V gene sequence: CDR1 LNHDA, CDR2 SQIVND (reference sequence). The CDR3 protein is CASSRQGRQIVGQFF. The CDR3 DNA reads as TGTGCCAGTAGTAGACAGGGGCGCCAAATCGTGGGGCAGTTCTTC.

The rearrangement joins TRBV10-1 to TRBJ2-7; the match to TRBD1 covers 7 bases. The CDR3 runs to 15 residues. The junction had 7 bases not matched to a gene; V was cut back by 5 bases and J by 0 bases. CDR1 WNHNN and CDR2 SYGVQD come from the germline V gene (reference sequence). In DNA, the CDR3 is TGCGCCAGCAGTCTGACAGGGCGAAACTCCTACGAGCAGTACTTC. Its protein is CASSLTGRNSYEQYF.

V usage is TRBV15 and J usage is TRBJ1-6, with TRBD1 matching over 7 bases. Germline lookup yields CDR1 LNHNV and CDR2 YYDKDF (reference sequence). This CDR3 is built from 15 residues. With V trimmed by 0 bases and J by 9 bases, 5 bases remained unmatched. CDR3: CATSRDGGGFSPLHF. In DNA, the CDR3 is TGTGCCACCAGCAGAGATGGAGGGGGCTTTTCACCCCTCCACTTT.

The DNA of the CDR3 is TGCGCCAGCAGGGATGGTACGGGGACCACTGAAGCTTTCTTT. Its protein product is CASRDGTGTTEAFF. The V call is TRBV5-1, the J call TRBJ1-1, with D perhaps TRBD1 (5 bases). V was trimmed by 5 bases and J by 4 bases, leaving 15 bases between them. Germline-derived CDR1 and CDR2 are SGHRS and YFSETQ. The CDR3 runs 14 residues.

The CDR3 DNA is TGTGCCAGCAGTGAGCGGCAGGTGGTGGGCACCGGGGAGCTGTTTTTT. As protein: CASSERQVVGTGELFF. V is TRBV2 and J is TRBJ2-2; D ambiguous. With 3 bases removed from V and 4 bases from J, the gap between germline ends came to 15 bases. The CDR3 loop spans 16 amino acids. From germline, CDR1 is SNHLY and CDR2 FYNNEI.

The V and J genes are TRBV4-3 and TRBJ2-7; tentative D call: TRBD2 (6 bases). Trimming removed 0 bases at V and 5 bases at J, with 11 bases between. The V gene's germline CDR1 is LGHNA and CDR2 YSLEER. There are 14 residues in the CDR3. Here the CDR3 reads CASSQDWTGDEQYF. For the CDR3, the DNA is TGCGCCAGCAGCCAAGATTGGACGGGAGACGAGCAGTACTTC.

This chain joins TRBV5-1 and TRBJ1-2, with 7 bases lining up with TRBD1. The length of the CDR3 is 16 residues. CDR1 and CDR2 from the germline V gene are SGHRS and YFSETQ. V shed 4 bases, J shed 4 bases, and the junction held 13 bases outside the gene matches. CDR3 amino acids: CASSPGTEQVPYGYTF. The CDR3 DNA reads TGCGCCAGCAGCCCCGGGACAGAGCAGGTTCCCTATGGCTACACCTTC.

This chain connects TRBV27 to TRBJ2-1; 8 bases are shared with TRBD1. V dropped 6 bases and J dropped 1; count of bases not matched to a gene: 2. This CDR3 has 14 residues. Germline V gene lookup returns CDR1 MNHEY and CDR2 SMNVEV (reference sequence). DNA for the CDR3: TGTGCCAGCAGCCAGGGGGCATCCTACAATGAGCAGTTCTTC. Protein: CASSQGASYNEQFF.

V gene TRBV6-4 combines with J gene TRBJ2-3; D assignment may be TRBD1 or TRBD2 (5 bases each). V was clipped by 6 bases and J by 6 bases, with 16 bases between them. Germline values: CDR1 MRHNA, CDR2 SNTAGT. The CDR3 loop spans 14 amino acids. The CDR3 DNA follows: TGTGCCAGCAGCCGGGACGAAGTGGTGGATACGCAGTATTTT. Translating gives CASSRDEVVDTQYF.

V usage is TRBV7-9 and J usage is TRBJ2-5; the D is unclear. The CDR3 contains 15 residues. Per germline, CDR1 SEHNR and CDR2 FQNEAQ (reference sequence). Trimming shortened V by 0 bases and J by 0 bases, and 8 bases separated the two germline ends. The CDR3 coding sequence is TGTGCCAGCAGCTTAGCGTGGACCGACCAAGAGACCCAGTACTTC. Translated: CASSLAWTDQETQYF.

This clone was seen a handful of times. The gene calls are TRBV13 and TRBJ2-1, with 7 nucleotides matching TRBD1. After removal of 0 bases from V and 0 bases from J, the junction contained 2 bases not matched to a gene. CDR3 length equals 16 residues. Per germline, CDR1 PRHDT and CDR2 FYEKMQ (reference sequence). The CDR3 DNA reads TGTGCCAGCAGCTTAGGAGGGGGCAGCTCCTACAATGAGCAGTTCTTC. Protein sequence: CASSLGGGSSYNEQFF.

The CDR3 nucleotides read TGCGCCAGCAGCCAAGTCCGGGATACAGAGACCCAGTACTTC. It specifies CASSQVRDTETQYF. This sequence joins TRBV4-1 and TRBJ2-5; the D gene is possibly TRBD2 (5 bases). The germline V and J ends were trimmed by 1 base and 4 bases, with 10 bases remaining between them. This CDR3 has 14 amino acids. The germline CDR1 and CDR2 sequences are MGHRA and YSYEKL.

The chain has TRBV29-1 and TRBJ2-1; D perhaps matches TRBD1 (6 bases). The CDR3 contains 13 residues. CDR1 SQVTM and CDR2 ANQGSEA come from the germline V gene. DNA for the CDR3: TGCAGGGCTGAGAGAGGGGGTTACAATGAGCAGTTCTTC. Its protein product is CRAERGGYNEQFF.

This clone has only a few counts. The DNA of the CDR3 is TGTGCCAGCGGGGAGCCTTCCTATTGGAATTCACCCCTCCACTTT. Its protein is CASGEPSYWNSPLHF. The chain uses TRBV6-1 and TRBJ1-6; D gene unclear. Per the germline V gene, CDR1 is MNHNS and CDR2 is SASEGT. The ends were cut back, 8 bases at V and 7 bases at J, with 18 bases in the middle. The CDR3 is 15 amino acids.

The chain uses TRBV10-3 and TRBJ1-1, with D perhaps matching TRBD1 (5 bases). The CDR3 runs to 14 residues. CDR1 and CDR2 (germline): ENHRY, SYGVKD. V was cut by 2 bases and J by 4 bases, with 11 bases left in between. CDR3: CAISEGGGGTEAFF. CDR3 nucleotide sequence: TGTGCCATCAGTGAGGGGGGTGGTGGCACTGAAGCTTTCTTT.

The chain employs TRBV5-1 and TRBJ2-7; D may be TRBD1 (6 bases). Trimming took 0 bases from V and 0 from J, leaving 10 bases between them. This CDR3 has 15 amino acids. Germline V gives CDR1 SGHRS, CDR2 YFSETQ. CDR3: CASSLEGTTSYEQYF. As DNA, the CDR3 is TGCGCCAGCAGCTTGGAAGGGACAACCTCCTACGAGCAGTACTTC.

This clone appeared a single time. The chain carries TRBV4-3 and TRBJ2-7, with 7 bases lining up with TRBD1. V lost 0 bases and J lost 4; bases outside the gene matches: 9. This CDR3 spans 16 amino acids. Germline V gene lookup returns CDR1 LGHNA and CDR2 YSLEER. The DNA of the CDR3 is TGCGCCAGCAGCCAAGATACGAACAGGGGTGTGTACGAGCAGTACTTC. It specifies CASSQDTNRGVYEQYF.

This clone was found once. The rearrangement links TRBV5-6 to TRBJ2-7; no clear D. CDR1 is SGHDT and CDR2 is YYEEEE in the germline V gene. This CDR3 has 14 residues. V was clipped by 0 bases and J by 2 bases, with 9 bases between them. Here the CDR3 reads CASSLGMRPYEQYF. For the CDR3, the DNA is TGTGCCAGCAGCTTGGGGATGCGCCCCTACGAGCAGTACTTC.

This clone was found once. V gene TRBV5-1 combines with J gene TRBJ2-1; the match to TRBD2 covers 11 bases. Germline CDR1 and CDR2: SGHRS and YFSETQ. This CDR3 has 18 residues. V shed 6 bases, J shed 6 bases, and the junction held 17 bases outside the gene matches. CDR3 in DNA: TGCGCCAGCAAGAATCACAGAACTAGCGGGGGACATGGCAATGAGCAGTTCTTC. This translates into CASKNHRTSGGHGNEQFF. Combining the CDR3 with reference TRBV5-1 and TRBJ2-1 gives the whole variable domain KAGVTQTPRYLIKTRGQQVTLSCSPISGHRSVSWYQQTPGQGLQFLFEYFSETQRNKGNFPGRFSGRQFSNSRSEMNVSTLELGDSALYLCASKNHRTSGGHGNEQFFGPGTRLTVL.

The chain carries TRBV5-1 and TRBJ2-1; no reliable D call. V dropped 4 bases and J dropped 0 bases, with 11 bases sitting between them. This CDR3 contains 15 residues. Germline lookup yields CDR1 SGHRS and CDR2 YFSETQ. In DNA form, the CDR3 reads TGCGCCAGCAGCCCGGCCGGGCTCTCCTACAATGAGCAGTTCTTC. It codes for CASSPAGLSYNEQFF.